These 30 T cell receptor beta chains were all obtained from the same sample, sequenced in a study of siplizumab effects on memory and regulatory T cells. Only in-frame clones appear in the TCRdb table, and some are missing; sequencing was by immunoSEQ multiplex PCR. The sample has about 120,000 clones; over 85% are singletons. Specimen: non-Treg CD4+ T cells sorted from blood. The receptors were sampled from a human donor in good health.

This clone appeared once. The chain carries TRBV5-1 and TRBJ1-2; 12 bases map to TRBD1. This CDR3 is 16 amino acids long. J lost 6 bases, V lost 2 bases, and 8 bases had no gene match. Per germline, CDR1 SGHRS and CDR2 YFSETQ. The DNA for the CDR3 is TGCGCCAGCAGCTTTACCGGGACAGGGGGCGCTGATGGCTACACCTTC. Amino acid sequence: CASSFTGTGGADGYTF.

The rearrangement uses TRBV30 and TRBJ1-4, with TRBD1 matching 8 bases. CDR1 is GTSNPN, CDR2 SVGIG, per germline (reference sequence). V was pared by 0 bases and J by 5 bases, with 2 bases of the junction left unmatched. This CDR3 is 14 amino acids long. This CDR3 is CAWSVQGANEKLFF. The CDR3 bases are TGTGCCTGGAGTGTGCAGGGGGCGAATGAAAAACTGTTTTTT.

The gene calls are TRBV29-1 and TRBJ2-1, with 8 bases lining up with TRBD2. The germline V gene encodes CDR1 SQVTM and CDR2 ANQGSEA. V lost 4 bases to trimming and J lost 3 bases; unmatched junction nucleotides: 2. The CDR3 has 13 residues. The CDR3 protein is CSVARGGYNEQFF. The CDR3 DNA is TGCAGCGTTGCCCGGGGGGGCTACAATGAGCAGTTCTTC.

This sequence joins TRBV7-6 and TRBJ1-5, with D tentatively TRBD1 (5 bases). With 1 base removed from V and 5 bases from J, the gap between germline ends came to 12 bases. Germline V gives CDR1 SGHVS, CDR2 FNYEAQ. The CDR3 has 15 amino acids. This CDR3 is CASSLVSGKDQPQHF. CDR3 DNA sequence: TGTGCCAGCAGCTTAGTTTCAGGGAAGGATCAGCCCCAGCATTTT.

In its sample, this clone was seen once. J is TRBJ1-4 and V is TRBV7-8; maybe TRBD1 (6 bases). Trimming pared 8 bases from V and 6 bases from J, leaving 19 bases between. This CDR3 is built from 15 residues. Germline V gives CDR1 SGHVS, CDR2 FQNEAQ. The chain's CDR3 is CASRVGWGADEKLFF. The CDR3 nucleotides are TGTGCCAGCCGGGTCGGGTGGGGGGCAGATGAAAAACTGTTTTTT.

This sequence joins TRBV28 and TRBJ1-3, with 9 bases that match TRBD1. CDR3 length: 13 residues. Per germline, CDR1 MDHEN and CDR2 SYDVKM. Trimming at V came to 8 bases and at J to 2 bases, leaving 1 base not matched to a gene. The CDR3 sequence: CASRTGAGNTIYF. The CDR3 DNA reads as TGTGCCAGCCGGACAGGGGCTGGAAACACCATATATTTT.

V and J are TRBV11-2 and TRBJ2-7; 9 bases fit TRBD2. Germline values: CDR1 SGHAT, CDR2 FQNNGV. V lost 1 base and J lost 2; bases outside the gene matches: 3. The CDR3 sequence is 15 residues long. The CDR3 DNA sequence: TGTGCCAGCAGCTTAGGGACTAGCGTGACCTACGAGCAGTACTTC. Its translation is CASSLGTSVTYEQYF.

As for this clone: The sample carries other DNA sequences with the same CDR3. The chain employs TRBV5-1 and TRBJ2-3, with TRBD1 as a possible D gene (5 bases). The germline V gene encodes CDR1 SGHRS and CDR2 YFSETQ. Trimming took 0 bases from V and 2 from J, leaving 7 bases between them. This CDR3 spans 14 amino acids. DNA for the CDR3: TGCGCCAGCAGCTTGGGGGGCCCCACAGATACGCAGTATTTT. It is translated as CASSLGGPTDTQYF. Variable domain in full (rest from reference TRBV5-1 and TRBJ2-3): KAGVTQTPRYLIKTRGQQVTLSCSPISGHRSVSWYQQTPGQGLQFLFEYFSETQRNKGNFPGRFSGRQFSNSRSEMNVSTLELGDSALYLCASSLGGPTDTQYFGPGTRLTVL.

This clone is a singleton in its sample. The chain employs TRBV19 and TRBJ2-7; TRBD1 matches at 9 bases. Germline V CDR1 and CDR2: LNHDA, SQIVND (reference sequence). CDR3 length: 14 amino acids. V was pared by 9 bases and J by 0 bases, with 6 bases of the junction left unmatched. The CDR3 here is CASKGQGSSYEQYF. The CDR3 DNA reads TGTGCCAGCAAGGGACAGGGCAGCTCCTACGAGCAGTACTTC.

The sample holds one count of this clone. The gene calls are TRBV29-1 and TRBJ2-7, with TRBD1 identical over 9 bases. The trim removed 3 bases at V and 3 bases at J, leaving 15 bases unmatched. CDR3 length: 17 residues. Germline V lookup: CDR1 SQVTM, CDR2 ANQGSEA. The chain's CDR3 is CSVEPRAGQGSDYEQYF. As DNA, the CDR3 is TGCAGCGTTGAGCCACGCGCGGGACAGGGTTCGGACTACGAGCAGTACTTC.

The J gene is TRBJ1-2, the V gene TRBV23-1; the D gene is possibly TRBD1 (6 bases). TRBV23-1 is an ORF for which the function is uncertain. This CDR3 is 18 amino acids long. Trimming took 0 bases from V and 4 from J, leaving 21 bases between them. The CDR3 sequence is CASSQSESRGGPGYGYTF. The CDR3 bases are TGCGCCAGCAGTCAATCAGAAAGTCGGGGGGGGCCTGGCTATGGCTACACCTTC.

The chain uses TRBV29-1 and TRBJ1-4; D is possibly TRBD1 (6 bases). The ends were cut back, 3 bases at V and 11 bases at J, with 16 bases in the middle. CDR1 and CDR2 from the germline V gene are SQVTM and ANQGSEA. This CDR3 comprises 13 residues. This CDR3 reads CSVDLQGEEKLFF. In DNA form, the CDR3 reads TGCAGCGTTGATTTACAGGGAGAGGAGAAACTGTTTTTT. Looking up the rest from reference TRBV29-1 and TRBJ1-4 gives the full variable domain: SAVISQKPSRDICQRGTSLTIQCQVDSQVTMMFWYRQQPGQSLTLIATANQGSEATYESGFVIDKFPISRPNLTFSTLTVSNMSPEDSSIYLCSVDLQGEEKLFFGSGTQLSVL.

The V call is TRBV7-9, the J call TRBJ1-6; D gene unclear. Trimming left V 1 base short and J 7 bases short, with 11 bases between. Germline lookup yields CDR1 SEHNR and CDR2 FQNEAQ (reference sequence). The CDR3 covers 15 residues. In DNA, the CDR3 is TGTGCCAGCAGCTTAGTGAATGAACGAAATTCACCCCTCCACTTT. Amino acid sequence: CASSLVNERNSPLHF. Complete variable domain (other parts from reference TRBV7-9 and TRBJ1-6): DTGVSQNPRHKITKRGQNVTFRCDPISEHNRLYWYRQTLGQGPEFLTYFQNEAQLEKSRLLSDRFSAERPKGSFSTLEIQRTEQGDSAMYLCASSLVNERNSPLHFGNGTRLTVT.

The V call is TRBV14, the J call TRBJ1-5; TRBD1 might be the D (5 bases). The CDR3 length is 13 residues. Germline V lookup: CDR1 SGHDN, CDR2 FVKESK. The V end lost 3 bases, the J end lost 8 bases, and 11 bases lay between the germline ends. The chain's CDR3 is CASSQGPWEPQHF. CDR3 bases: TGTGCCAGCAGCCAGGGGCCCTGGGAGCCCCAGCATTTT.

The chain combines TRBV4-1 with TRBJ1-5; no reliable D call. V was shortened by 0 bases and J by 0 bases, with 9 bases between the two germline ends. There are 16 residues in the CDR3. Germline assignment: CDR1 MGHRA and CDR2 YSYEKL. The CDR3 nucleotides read TGCGCCAGCAGCCAAGAGGGAGGAAATAGCAATCAGCCCCAGCATTTT. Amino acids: CASSQEGGNSNQPQHF.

The CDR3 is CASSYGQGMAYGYTF. The CDR3 nucleotides are TGTGCCAGCAGTTATGGACAGGGGATGGCCTATGGCTACACCTTC. The chain has TRBV6-5 and TRBJ1-2; TRBD1 agrees at 9 bases. CDR1 MNHEY and CDR2 SVGAGI come from the germline V gene. Trimming took 3 bases from V and 4 from J; bases not matched to a gene: 6. CDR3 length: 15 amino acids.

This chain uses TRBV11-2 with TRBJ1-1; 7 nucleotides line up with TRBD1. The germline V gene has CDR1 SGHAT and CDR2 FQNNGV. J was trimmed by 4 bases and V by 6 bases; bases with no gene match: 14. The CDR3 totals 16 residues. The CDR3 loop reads CASSTKGTVTGTEAFF. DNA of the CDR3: TGTGCCAGCAGTACCAAGGGGACAGTCACGGGCACTGAAGCTTTCTTT.

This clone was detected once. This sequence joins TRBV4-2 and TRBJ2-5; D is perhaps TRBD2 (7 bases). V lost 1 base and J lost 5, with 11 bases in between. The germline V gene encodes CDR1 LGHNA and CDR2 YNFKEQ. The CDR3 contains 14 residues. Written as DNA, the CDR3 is TGTGCCAGCAGCCAAGGGGGGGGCCGGGAGACCCAGTACTTC. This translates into CASSQGGGRETQYF.

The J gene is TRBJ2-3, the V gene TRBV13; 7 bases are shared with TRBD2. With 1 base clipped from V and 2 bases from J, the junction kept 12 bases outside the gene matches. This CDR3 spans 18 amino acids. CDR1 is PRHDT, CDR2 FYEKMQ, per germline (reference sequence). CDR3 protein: CASSLVFDAGDSTDTQYF. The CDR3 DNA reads TGTGCCAGCAGCTTAGTTTTTGATGCGGGGGACTCCACAGATACGCAGTATTTT.

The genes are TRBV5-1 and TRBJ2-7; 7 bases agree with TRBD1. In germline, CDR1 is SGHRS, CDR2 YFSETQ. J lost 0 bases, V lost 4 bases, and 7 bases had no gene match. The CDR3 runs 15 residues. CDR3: CASSKMTGSSYEQYF. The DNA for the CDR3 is TGCGCCAGCAGCAAAATGACAGGGAGCTCCTACGAGCAGTACTTC.

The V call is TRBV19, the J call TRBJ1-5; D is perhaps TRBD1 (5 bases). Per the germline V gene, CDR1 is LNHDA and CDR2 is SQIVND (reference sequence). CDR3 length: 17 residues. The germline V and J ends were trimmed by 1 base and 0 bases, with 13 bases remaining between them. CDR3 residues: CASSIVGGVDSNQPQHF. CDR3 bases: TGTGCCAGTAGTATAGTGGGAGGGGTCGATAGCAATCAGCCCCAGCATTTT.

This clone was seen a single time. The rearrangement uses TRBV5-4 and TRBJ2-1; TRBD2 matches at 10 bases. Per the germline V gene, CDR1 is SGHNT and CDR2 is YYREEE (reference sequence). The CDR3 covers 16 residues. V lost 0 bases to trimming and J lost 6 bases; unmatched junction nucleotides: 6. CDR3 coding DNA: TGTGCCAGCAGCTTGGACCCAGCGGGGGGGCGCAATGAGCAGTTCTTC. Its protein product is CASSLDPAGGRNEQFF.

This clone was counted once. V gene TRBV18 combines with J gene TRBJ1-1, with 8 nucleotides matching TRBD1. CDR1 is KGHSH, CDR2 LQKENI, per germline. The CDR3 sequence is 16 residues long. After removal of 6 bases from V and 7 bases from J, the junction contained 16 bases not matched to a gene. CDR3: CASSPGQGGEKGEAFF. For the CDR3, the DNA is TGTGCCAGCTCCCCAGGACAGGGAGGCGAGAAGGGTGAAGCTTTCTTT.

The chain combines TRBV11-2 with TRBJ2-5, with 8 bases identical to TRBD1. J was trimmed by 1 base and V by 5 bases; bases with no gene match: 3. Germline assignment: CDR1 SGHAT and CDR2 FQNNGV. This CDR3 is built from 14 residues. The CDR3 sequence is CASSQTGAQETQYF. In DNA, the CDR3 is TGTGCCAGCAGCCAGACAGGGGCCCAAGAGACCCAGTACTTC. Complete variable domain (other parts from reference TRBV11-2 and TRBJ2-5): EAGVAQSPRYKIIEKRQSVAFWCNPISGHATLYWYQQILGQGPKLLIQFQNNGVVDDSQLPKDRFSAERLKGVDSTLKIQPAKLEDSAVYLCASSQTGAQETQYFGPGTRLLVL.

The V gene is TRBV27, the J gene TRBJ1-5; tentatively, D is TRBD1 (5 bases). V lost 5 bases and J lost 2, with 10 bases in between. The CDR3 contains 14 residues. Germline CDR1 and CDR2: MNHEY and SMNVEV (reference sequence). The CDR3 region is CASSGGQGNQPQHF. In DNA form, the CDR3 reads TGTGCCAGCAGTGGGGGTCAGGGCAATCAGCCCCAGCATTTT.

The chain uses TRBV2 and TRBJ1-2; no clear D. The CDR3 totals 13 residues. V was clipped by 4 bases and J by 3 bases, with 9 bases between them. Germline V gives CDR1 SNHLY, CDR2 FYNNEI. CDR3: CASSVNSYYGYTF. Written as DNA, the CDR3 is TGTGCCAGCAGTGTAAACAGCTACTATGGCTACACCTTC.

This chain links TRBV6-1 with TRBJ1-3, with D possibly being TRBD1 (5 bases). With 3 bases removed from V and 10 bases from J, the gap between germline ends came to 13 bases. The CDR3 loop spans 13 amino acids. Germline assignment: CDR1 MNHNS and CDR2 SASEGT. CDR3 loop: CASSDGRARTIYF. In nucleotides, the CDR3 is TGTGCCAGCAGTGACGGCAGGGCTAGGACCATATATTTT.

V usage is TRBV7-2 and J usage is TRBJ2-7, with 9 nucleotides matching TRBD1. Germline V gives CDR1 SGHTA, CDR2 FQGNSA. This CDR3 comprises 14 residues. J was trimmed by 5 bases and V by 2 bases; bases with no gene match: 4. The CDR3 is CASSLNRGRNEQYF. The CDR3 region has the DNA TGTGCCAGCAGCTTAAACAGGGGGCGTAACGAGCAGTACTTC.

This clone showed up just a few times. Here the CDR3 reads CASGTIGPSAYGYTF. The CDR3 DNA reads as TGTGCTAGTGGTACGATTGGGCCATCCGCCTATGGCTACACCTTC. The chain is built from TRBV12-5 and TRBJ1-2, with no clear D. The length of the CDR3 is 15 residues. Germline V gene lookup returns CDR1 LGHNT and CDR2 FRNRAP. The ends were cut back, 5 bases at V and 4 bases at J, with 17 bases in the middle.

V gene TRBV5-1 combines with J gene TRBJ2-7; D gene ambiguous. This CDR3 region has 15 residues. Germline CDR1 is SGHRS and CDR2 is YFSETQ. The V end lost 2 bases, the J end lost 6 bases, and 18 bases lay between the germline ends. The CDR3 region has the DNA TGCGCCAGCAGCTTTTCAACATATCAAACGGGCGAGCAGTACTTC. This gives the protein CASSFSTYQTGEQYF.